This TCR beta chain was identified in a study of OX40 agonist ivuxolimab in advanced cancers. For the wider study: Ivuxolimab was a fully human IgG2 agonistic monoclonal antibody targeting the costimulatory receptor OX40 (CD134). Intravenous ivuxolimab was administered to patients every 2 weeks at six dose levels: 0.01, 0.1, 0.3, 1.5, 3 and 10 mg/kg. Among the roughly 50 dose-escalation patients, approximately 20 had hepatocellular carcinoma, roughly 15 melanoma, 9 renal cell carcinoma and 9 head and neck cancer. In the dose-escalation cohort, 70% to 85% of patients were male, and the mean age was approximately 55 years, with a range of about 23 to 85. Patients were allowed to have had prior anti-PD-1, anti-PD-L1 or anti-CTLA-4 therapy, and less than 45% of the dose-escalation patients had previously received checkpoint inhibitors. Partial responses occurred in three dose-escalation patients: two with cutaneous melanoma and one with hepatocellular carcinoma. Peripheral TCRbeta sequencing aimed to test whether ivuxolimab altered TCR sequence diversity and caused clonal T-cell expansion. The paper reports the monotherapy dose-escalation portion (N of about 50 patients) of the phase I ivuxolimab trial. What the research found in general, with its limitations: Clonal expansion of both CD4+ and CD8+ blood T cells was observed from baseline to week 6 at doses 0.1 to 3.0 mg/kg. Partial responders in the 0.1-3.0 mg/kg groups had among the lowest normalized peripheral clonal expansion, especially among CD8+ T cells. Low levels of normalized T-cell clonal expansion were also seen in some patients who did not respond. The antigen specificity of the clonally expanded peripheral T cells was not determined. On average, CD8+ T cells showed more expanded clones than CD4+ T cells after ivuxolimab.

The trial excluded patients who had a history of autoimmune disease or were on systemic immunosuppression. Peripheral blood for TCR sequencing was collected from all dose cohorts at baseline, on cycle 4 day 1, and on cycle 7 day 1. The samples were drawn from a first-in-human, open-label, multicenter phase I dose-escalation trial of ivuxolimab. The trial enrolled adults with locally advanced or metastatic head and neck squamous cell, hepatocellular, melanoma or renal cell carcinoma. Before TCR sequencing, CD4+ T cells and CD8+ T cells from peripheral blood were sorted into separate populations. In the case of this clone: Its antigen remains undetermined. Per-base quality was not reported, and no clone a single base away is much larger than it.

The CDR3 runs 14 amino acids, cysteine and phenylalanine included. Only the CDR3 DNA is retained, 42 bases long and in frame from the first base. The junction carries 10 bases between V and J, which are trimmed by 3 bases and 2 bases respectively. For CDR1 and CDR2, the germline V gene lists LGHNA and YNFKEQ. Genomic DNA was isolated from the sorted cells so that the TCRbeta CDR3 region could be sequenced. TCRbeta CDR3 regions were sequenced using the immunoSEQ Assay. TCRdb holds this immuneACCESS table with in-frame rearrangements only. Some clones are missing; in checked studies, unresolved V genes explain under half, and the rest has no known cause. The sample records approximately 92,000 clones, around 96% of which are singletons. About 2% of the sample lies in the top ten.

This clonotype was sampled from an adult with an advanced solid tumor such as melanoma, head and neck, liver or kidney cancer. The receptor chain draws on TRBV4-2 and TRBJ1-1; the best D guess is TRBD1, with 5 bases matching. Sequenced here: CD4+ or CD8+ T cells sorted from blood, sampled in a trial of the OX40 agonist ivuxolimab. CDR3 region: CASSHGTPNTEAFF. In nucleotides, the sequence is TGTGCCAGCAGCCACGGGACGCCTAACACTGAAGCTTTCTTT.